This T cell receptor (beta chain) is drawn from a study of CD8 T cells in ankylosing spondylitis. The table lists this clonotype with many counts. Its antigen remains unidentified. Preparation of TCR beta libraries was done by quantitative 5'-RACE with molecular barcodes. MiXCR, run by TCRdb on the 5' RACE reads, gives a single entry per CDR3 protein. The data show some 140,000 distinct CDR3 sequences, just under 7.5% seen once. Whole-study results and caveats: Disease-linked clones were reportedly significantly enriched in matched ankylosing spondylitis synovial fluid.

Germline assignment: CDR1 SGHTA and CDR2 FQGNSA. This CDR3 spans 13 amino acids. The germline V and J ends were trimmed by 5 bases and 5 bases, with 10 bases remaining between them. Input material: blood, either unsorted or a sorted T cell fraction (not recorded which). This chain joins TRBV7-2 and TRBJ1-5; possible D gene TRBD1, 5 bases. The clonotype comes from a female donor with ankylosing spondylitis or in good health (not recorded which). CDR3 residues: CASSPRAYQPQHF. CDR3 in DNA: TGTGCCAGCAGCCCCAGGGCTTATCAGCCCCAGCATTTT.